This TCR beta chain was captured in a study of regulatory T cells in long-lasting Graves disease. Study outcomes and limitations: Limited sample numbers may have lowered accuracy.

V was pared by 2 bases and J by 0 bases, with 11 bases between. CDR1 and CDR2 (germline): SGHDT, YYEEEE. CDR3 length: 15 residues. Time point meaning: persistent/refractory GD, antithyroid drugs over 5 years with positive TRAb. PBMC RNA served as the TCR library source. Both iRepertoire HTBI primers and Arm-PCR of CDR3 regions were used to build the TCR beta libraries. Original methodology: Samples collectively showed around 56 TRBV and approximately 15 TRBJ segments. TCRdb re-called the multiplex PCR reads with MiXCR, one entry per CDR3 protein. TCRdb assigned the V and J calls; the authors' analysis was not used. The table lists roughly 400,000 distinct CDR3 sequences, around a fifth of them singletons. This clonotype was observed a single time. Its antigen remains unidentified.

The chain uses TRBV5-6 and TRBJ2-5; D ambiguous. The TCR was taken from a female donor with Graves disease. The specimen comprised peripheral blood mononuclear cells (PBMCs), sampled when the disease was refractory, from a patient treated with antithyroid drugs. Here the CDR3 DNA reads TGTGCCAGCAGCTTTCAACAGATAGACCAAGAGACCCAGTACTTC. Translating it yields CASSFQQIDQETQYF.